What follows describes a single T cell receptor (beta chain). Its antigen is as yet unknown. Exclusion of a patient followed from autoimmune disease history or systemic immunosuppression. Blood sampling was done at baseline, cycle 4 day 1, and cycle 7 day 1. This sample stems from a study of OX40 agonist ivuxolimab in advanced cancers. Germline values: CDR1 SGHRS, CDR2 YFSETQ. CDR3 length: 15 amino acids. The ends were cut back, 1 base at V and 1 base at J, with 10 bases in the middle. The table came from immunoSEQ multiplex PCR; TCRdb's copy has only in-frame clones and leaves some out. Among 50,000 to 70,000 clones listed, roughly 86% were seen once. Study-level points and caveats: Among T cells, CD8+ cells averaged more expanded clones than CD4+ cells.

Sequenced material: CD4+ or CD8+ T cells sorted from blood, taken in a trial of the OX40 agonist ivuxolimab. The origin of this receptor is an adult with an advanced solid tumor such as melanoma, head and neck, liver or kidney cancer. The rearrangement uses TRBV5-1 and TRBJ2-3; D is ambiguous. CDR3 amino acids: CASSLRSMGTDTQYF. For the CDR3, the DNA is TGCGCCAGCAGCTTGCGGAGCATGGGCACAGATACGCAGTATTTT.